The rows below give T cell receptor beta chains drawn from one sample of a study of early stage breast cancer tumors. Sequenced by immunoSEQ multiplex PCR; TCRdb stores in-frame clones only, minus some. The sample holds more than 13,000 clones; 75% to 85% are singletons and the top ten take 7.5% to 8%. The specimen sequenced was normal breast tissue next to the tumor. The receptors were sampled from a person aged 45 to 59 with breast cancer. CDR3s include the opening cysteine and the closing phenylalanine or tryptophan.

j_call v_call cdr3_aa
TRBJ2-3 TRBV29-1 CSVDHGTGGTDTQYF
TRBJ2-2 TRBV7-9 CASSLVPLAGVSGELFF
TRBJ2-1 TRBV18 CASSPESWRENEFF
TRBJ2-7 TRBV4-3 CASSQDWGPYEQYF
TRBJ2-4 TRBV27 CASSLSTGYIQYF
TRBJ1-2 TRBV19 CASRTRGGYTF
TRBJ1-5 TRBV5-8 CASSSDISNQPQHF
TRBJ2-5 TRBV2 CASTRGLGLETQYF
TRBJ2-5 TRBV18 CASSPGGLGQETQYF
TRBJ1-1 TRBV4-3 CASSQDRDRGVAFF
TRBJ2-5 TRBV2 CASSEARQLQETQYF
TRBJ1-3 TRBV10-1 CASSERGSGNTIYF
TRBJ2-6 TRBV27 CASSGTGLSGANVLTF
TRBJ2-3 TRBV5-4 CASSSARDRGPDTQYF
TRBJ2-5 TRBV19 CASQAGGQETQYF
TRBJ1-1 TRBV7-3 CASSLRTGINTEAFF
TRBJ2-5 TRBV29-1 CSANGLGLQETQYF
TRBJ2-3 TRBV7-2 CASSQLGQVSDTQYF
TRBJ2-7 TRBV7-9 CASSLFSAYSYEQYF
TRBJ1-5 TRBV19 CASSTRIQGGQPQHF
TRBJ2-6 TRBV4-1 CASSQDRSGAFSGANVLTF
TRBJ1-5 TRBV28 CASSLHRGNQPQHF
TRBJ1-2 TRBV5-1 CASSLGSGQGHGYTF
TRBJ2-3 TRBV5-1 CASKGGTGADTQYF
TRBJ1-3 TRBV5-1 CASREPGVGNTIYF
TRBJ1-1 TRBV7-2 CASTSSGWNTEAFF
TRBJ2-1 TRBV2 CATSPSGGAHNEQFF
TRBJ1-6 TRBV18 CASSLSEGYNSPLHF
TRBJ1-2 TRBV6-6 CASSPTGVDGYTF
TRBJ1-2 TRBV5-1 CASSSDENGYTF
TRBJ1-4 TRBV28 CASSRAGLGNEKLFF
TRBJ2-5 TRBV9 CASSVGALAPQETQYF
TRBJ2-7 TRBV6-5 CASRRGVAGGYEQYF
TRBJ2-1 TRBV14 CASSQDRDRHSYNEQFF
TRBJ1-5 TRBV21-1 CASSNDGTGDLGRNQPQHF
TRBJ2-2 TRBV5-5 CASSPGGLTFANTGELFF
TRBJ1-2 TRBV19 CASSIESQGFYGYTF
TRBJ1-4 TRBV4-1 CASSQDQGRDLLFF
TRBJ1-2 TRBV5-1 CASSLDGHSGYGYTF
TRBJ1-2 TRBV29-1 CSVEERTGVGYGYTF
TRBJ2-5 TRBV18 CASSPPYSKETQYF
TRBJ1-2 TRBV27 CASSAGQGVYGYTF
TRBJ2-1 TRBV9 CASSVEAGPGWNEQFF
TRBJ1-1 TRBV30 CAWSVSWGSGDTEAFF
TRBJ2-3 TRBV11-2 CASSMTSGLSTDTQYF
TRBJ2-5 TRBV7-2 CASSYLAGGATQYF
TRBJ2-7 TRBV6-6 CASRPDRSGEQYF
TRBJ2-1 TRBV5-1 CASIRDGTSGYNEQFF
TRBJ2-5 TRBV28 CASSSPTGKLAETQYF
TRBJ1-5 TRBV19 CASSMRGSNQPQHF
TRBJ2-3 TRBV2 CATGTGGMNTQYF
TRBJ2-7 TRBV7-9 CASSLGEVGSYEQYF
TRBJ2-5 TRBV5-8 CASSLEGGGAQTQYF
TRBJ2-7 TRBV9 CASSAGGDHYEQYF